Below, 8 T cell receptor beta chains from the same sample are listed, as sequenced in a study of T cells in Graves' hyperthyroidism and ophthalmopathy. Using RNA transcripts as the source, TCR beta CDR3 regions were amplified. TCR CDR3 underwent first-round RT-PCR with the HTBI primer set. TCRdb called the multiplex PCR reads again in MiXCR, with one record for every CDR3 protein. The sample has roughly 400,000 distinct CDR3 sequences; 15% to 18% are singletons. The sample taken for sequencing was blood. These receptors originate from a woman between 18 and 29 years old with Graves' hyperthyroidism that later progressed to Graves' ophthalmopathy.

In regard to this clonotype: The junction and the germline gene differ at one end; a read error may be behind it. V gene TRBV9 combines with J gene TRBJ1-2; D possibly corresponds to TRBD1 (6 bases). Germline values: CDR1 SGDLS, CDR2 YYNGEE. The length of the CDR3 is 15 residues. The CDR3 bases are TGTGCCAGCAGCGTGGGGGGGGGCCAGCCCCATGGCTGCACCTTC. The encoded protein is CASSVGGGQPHGCTF.

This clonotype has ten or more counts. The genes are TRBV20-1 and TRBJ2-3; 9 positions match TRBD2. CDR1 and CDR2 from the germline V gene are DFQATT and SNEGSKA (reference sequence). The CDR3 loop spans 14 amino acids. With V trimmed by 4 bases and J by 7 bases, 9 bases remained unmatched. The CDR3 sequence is CSANVGGRGYTQYF. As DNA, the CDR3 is TGCAGTGCTAACGTAGGCGGGAGGGGGTATACGCAGTATTTT.

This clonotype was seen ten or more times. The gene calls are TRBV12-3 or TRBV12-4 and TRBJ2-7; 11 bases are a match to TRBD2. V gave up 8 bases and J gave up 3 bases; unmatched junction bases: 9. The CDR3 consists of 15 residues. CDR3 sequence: CASGSLAGGGYEQYF. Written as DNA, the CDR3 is TGTGCCAGCGGGTCCTTAGCGGGAGGGGGCTACGAGCAGTACTTC.

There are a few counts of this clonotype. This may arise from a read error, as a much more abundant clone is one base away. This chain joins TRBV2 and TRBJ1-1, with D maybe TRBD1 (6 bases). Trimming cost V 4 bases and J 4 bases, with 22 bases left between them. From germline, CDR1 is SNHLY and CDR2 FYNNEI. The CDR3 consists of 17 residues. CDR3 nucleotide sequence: TGTGCCAGCAGTGGAGCAGGGGCCTCCTCTGAAGGCACTGAAGCTTTCTTT. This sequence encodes CASSGAGASSEGTEAFF.

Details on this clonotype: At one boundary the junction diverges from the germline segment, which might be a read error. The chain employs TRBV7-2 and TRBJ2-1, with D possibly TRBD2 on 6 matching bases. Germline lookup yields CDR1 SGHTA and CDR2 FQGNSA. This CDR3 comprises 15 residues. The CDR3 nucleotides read TGTGCCAGCAGCCTCTCCGGGAGCTCCTACAAGGAGCAGTTCTTC. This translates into CASSLSGSSYKEQFF.

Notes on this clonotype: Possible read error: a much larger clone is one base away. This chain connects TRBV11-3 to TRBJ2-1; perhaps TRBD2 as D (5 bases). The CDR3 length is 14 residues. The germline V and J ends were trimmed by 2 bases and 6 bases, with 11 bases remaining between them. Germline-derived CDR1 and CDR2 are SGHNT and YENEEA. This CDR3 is CASSLSGFSNEQFF. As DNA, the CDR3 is TGTGCCAGCAGCTTAAGCGGTTTTTCCAATGAGCAGTTCTTC.

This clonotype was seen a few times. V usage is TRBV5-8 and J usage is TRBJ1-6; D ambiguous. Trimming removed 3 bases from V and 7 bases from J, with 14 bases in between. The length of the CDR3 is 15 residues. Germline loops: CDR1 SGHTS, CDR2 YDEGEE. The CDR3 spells CASSSIAGQNSPLHF. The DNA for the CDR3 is TGTGCCAGCAGCTCAATAGCAGGCCAAAATTCACCCCTCCACTTT.

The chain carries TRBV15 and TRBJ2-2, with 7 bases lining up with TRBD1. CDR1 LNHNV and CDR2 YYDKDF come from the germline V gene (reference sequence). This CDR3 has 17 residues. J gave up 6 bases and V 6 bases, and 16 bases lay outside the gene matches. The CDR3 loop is CATRHTKEQGSPGELFF. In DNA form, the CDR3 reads TGTGCCACCAGACATACTAAGGAACAGGGGTCCCCCGGGGAGCTGTTTTTT.